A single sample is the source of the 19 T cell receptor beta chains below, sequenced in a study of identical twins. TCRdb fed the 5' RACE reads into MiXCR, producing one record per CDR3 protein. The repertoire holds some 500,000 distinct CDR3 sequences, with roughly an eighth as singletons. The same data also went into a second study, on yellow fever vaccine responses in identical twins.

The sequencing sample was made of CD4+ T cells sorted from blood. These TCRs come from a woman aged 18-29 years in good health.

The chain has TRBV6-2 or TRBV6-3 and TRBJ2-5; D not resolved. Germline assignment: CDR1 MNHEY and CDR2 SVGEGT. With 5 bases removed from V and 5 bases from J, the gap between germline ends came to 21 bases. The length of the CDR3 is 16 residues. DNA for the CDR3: TGTGCCAGCAGTAAACCCGGAACTGGCGCACGGGAGACCCAGTACTTC. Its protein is CASSKPGTGARETQYF.

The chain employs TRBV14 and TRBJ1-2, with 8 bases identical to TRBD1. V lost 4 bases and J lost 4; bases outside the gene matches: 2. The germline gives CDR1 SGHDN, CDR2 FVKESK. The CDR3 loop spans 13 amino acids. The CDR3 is CASSPDRVYGYTF. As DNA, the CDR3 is TGTGCCAGCAGCCCGGACAGGGTCTATGGCTACACCTTC.

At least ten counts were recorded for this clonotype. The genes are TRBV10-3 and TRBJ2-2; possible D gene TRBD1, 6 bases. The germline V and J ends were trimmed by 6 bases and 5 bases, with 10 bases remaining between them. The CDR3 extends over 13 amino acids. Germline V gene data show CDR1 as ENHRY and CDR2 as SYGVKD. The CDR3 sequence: CAISNRVTGELFF. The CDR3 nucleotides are TGTGCCATCAGCAACAGGGTGACCGGGGAGCTGTTTTTT.

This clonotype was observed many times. This CDR3 reads CASSLDGFTDTQYF. The DNA of the CDR3 is TGTGCCAGCAGCTTAGACGGGTTCACAGATACGCAGTATTTT. The rearrangement uses TRBV7-2 and TRBJ2-3; D is undetermined. Trimming cost V 1 base and J 2 bases, with 7 bases left between them. Germline CDR1 and CDR2: SGHTA and FQGNSA. CDR3 length equals 14 residues.

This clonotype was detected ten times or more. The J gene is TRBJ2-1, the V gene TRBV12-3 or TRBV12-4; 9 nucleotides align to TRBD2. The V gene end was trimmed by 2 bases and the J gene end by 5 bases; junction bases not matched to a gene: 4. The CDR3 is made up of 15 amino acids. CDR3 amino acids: CASSLLAGPNNEQFF. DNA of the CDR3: TGTGCCAGCAGTTTACTAGCGGGGCCAAACAATGAGCAGTTCTTC.

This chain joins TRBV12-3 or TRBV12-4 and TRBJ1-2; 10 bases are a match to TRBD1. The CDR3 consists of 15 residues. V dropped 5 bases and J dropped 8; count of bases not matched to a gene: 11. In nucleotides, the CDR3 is TGTGCCAGCAGTCCGCGACAGGGGGCGTATGGGGGCTACACCTTC. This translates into CASSPRQGAYGGYTF.

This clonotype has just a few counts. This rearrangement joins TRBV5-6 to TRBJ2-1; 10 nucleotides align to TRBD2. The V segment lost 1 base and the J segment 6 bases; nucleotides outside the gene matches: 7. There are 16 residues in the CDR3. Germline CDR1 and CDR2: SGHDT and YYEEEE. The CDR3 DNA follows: TGTGCCAGCAGCTTGAAAAGCGGGGGGGCCATCAATGAGCAGTTCTTC. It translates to CASSLKSGGAINEQFF.

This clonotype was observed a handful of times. The CDR3 coding sequence is TGTGCCAGCAGCTTGGGCGGCAGGGCGTACCAAGAGACCCAGTACTTC. Translation: CASSLGGRAYQETQYF. The chain combines TRBV7-9 with TRBJ2-5, with a possible D match to TRBD1 (5 bases). The V end was cut by 3 bases, the J end by 0 bases, with 14 bases between. The germline V gene encodes CDR1 SEHNR and CDR2 FQNEAQ (reference sequence). This CDR3 is built from 16 residues.

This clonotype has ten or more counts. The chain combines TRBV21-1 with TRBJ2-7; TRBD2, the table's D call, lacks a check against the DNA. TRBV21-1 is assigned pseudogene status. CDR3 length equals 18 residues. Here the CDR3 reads CASSKALRLAEVSYEQYF. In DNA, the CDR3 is TGTGCCAGCAGCAAAGCGCTCAGGCTAGCGGAGGTCTCCTACGAGCAGTACTTC.

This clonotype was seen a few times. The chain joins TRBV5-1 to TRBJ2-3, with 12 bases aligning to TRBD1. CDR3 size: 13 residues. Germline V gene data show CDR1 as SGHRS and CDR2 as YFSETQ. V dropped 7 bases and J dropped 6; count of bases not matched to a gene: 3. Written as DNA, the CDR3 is TGCGCCAGCGGGACAGGGGGCATGGATACGCAGTATTTT. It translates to CASGTGGMDTQYF.

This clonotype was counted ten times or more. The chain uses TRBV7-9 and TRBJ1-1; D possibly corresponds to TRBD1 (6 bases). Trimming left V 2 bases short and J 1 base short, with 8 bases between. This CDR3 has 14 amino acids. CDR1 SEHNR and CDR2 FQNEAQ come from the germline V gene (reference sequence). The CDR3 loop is CASSLPTGNTEAFF. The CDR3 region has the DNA TGTGCCAGCAGCTTACCGACAGGGAACACTGAAGCTTTCTTT.

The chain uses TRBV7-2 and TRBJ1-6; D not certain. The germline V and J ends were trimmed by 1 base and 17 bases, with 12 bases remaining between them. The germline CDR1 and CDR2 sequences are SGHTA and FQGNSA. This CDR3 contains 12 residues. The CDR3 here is CASSLGGEVFHF. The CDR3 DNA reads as TGTGCCAGCAGCTTAGGCGGGGAGGTATTCCACTTT. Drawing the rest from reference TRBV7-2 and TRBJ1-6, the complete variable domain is GAGVSQSPSNKVTEKGKDVELRCDPISGHTALYWYRQSLGQGLEFLIYFQGNSAPDKSGLPSDRFSAERTGGSVSTLTIQRTQQEDSAVYLCASSLGGEVFHFGNGTRLTVT.

CDR3 amino acids: CASNSGGGLIQYF. The CDR3 coding sequence is TGTGCCAGCAATAGCGGGGGAGGTTTAATTCAGTACTTC. This rearrangement joins TRBV7-2 to TRBJ2-7, with 9 bases that match TRBD2. Trimming at V came to 7 bases and at J to 10 bases, leaving 11 bases not matched to a gene. The CDR3 runs to 13 residues. CDR1 SGHTA and CDR2 FQGNSA come from the germline V gene.

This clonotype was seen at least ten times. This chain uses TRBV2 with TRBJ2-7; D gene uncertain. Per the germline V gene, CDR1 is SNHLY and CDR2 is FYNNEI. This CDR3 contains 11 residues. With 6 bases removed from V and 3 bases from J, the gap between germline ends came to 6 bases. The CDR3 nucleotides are TGTGCCAGCAGGGTATACTACGAGCAGTACTTC. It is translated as CASRVYYEQYF.

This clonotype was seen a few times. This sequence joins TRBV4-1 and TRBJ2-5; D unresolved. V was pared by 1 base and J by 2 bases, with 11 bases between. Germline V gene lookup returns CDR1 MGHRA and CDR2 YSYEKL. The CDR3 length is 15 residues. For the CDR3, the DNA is TGCGCCAGCAGCCAAGGCGATGGGAATCAAGAGACCCAGTACTTC. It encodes CASSQGDGNQETQYF.

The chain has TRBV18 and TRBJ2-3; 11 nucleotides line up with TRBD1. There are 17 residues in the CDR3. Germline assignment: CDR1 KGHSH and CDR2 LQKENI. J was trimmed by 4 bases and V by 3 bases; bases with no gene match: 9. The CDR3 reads CASSPRTGGAVADTQYF. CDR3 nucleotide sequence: TGTGCCAGCTCACCTAGGACAGGGGGCGCGGTTGCAGATACGCAGTATTTT.

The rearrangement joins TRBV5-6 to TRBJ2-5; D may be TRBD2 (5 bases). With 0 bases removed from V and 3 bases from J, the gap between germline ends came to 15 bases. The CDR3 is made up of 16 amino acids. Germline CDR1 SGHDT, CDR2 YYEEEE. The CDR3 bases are TGTGCCAGCAGCTTGGGAGTTGCGGGCCCGGAAGAGACCCAGTACTTC. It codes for CASSLGVAGPEETQYF.

CDR3 protein: CSGPDRGRAGEQFF. In DNA, the CDR3 is TGCAGTGGGCCGGACAGGGGGCGCGCGGGCGAGCAGTTCTTC. V is TRBV20-1 and J is TRBJ2-1; 11 positions agree with TRBD1. CDR1 and CDR2 (germline): DFQATT, SNEGSKA (reference sequence). The CDR3 totals 14 residues. V gave up 7 bases and J gave up 10 bases; unmatched junction bases: 12.

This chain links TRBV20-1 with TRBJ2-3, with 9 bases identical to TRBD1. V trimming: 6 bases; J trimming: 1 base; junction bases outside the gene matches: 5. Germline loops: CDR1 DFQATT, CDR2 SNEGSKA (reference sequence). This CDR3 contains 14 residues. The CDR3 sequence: CSALQGAGTDTQYF. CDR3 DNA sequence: TGCAGTGCCCTACAGGGGGCTGGCACAGATACGCAGTATTTT.